The 18 T cell receptor beta chains reported below all come from one sample, sequenced in a study of OX40 agonist ivuxolimab in advanced cancers. Only in-frame clones appear in the TCRdb table, and some are missing; sequencing was by immunoSEQ multiplex PCR. Among 67,000 or so clones listed, roughly nine tenths were seen once. Here the sequenced sample was CD4+ or CD8+ T cells sorted from blood, taken in a trial of the OX40 agonist ivuxolimab. The receptors come from an adult with an advanced solid tumor such as melanoma, head and neck, liver or kidney cancer.

The chain is built from TRBV6-5 and TRBJ1-3; 7 bases map to TRBD1. This CDR3 region has 13 residues. Germline-derived CDR1 and CDR2 are MNHEY and SVGAGI. V gave up 6 bases and J gave up 1 base; unmatched junction bases: 0. The CDR3 DNA sequence: TGTGCCAGCAGGACAGGGTCTGGAAACACCATATATTTT. This gives the protein CASRTGSGNTIYF.

This clone was observed once. The chain has TRBV28 and TRBJ2-7; no firm D call. V gave up 10 bases and J gave up 3 bases, with 16 bases separating them. The germline V gene has CDR1 MDHEN and CDR2 SYDVKM. The CDR3 extends over 13 amino acids. The CDR3 is CATQTAVLYEQYF. CDR3 in DNA: TGTGCCACCCAGACGGCAGTTCTCTACGAGCAGTACTTC.

Concerning this clone itself: Other DNA sequences from this sample encode an identical CDR3 as well. The V call is TRBV18, the J call TRBJ2-3; D remains unclear. The V end was cut by 2 bases, the J end by 0 bases, with 3 bases between. Germline V gene sequence: CDR1 KGHSH, CDR2 LQKENI. This CDR3 contains 13 residues. CDR3 in DNA: TGTGCCAGCTCACCAGGGAGCACAGATACGCAGTATTTT. It codes for CASSPGSTDTQYF. The full variable domain, in which reference TRBV18 and TRBJ2-3 provide the parts outside the CDR3, is NAGVMQNPRHLVRRRGQEARLRCSPMKGHSHVYWYRQLPEEGLKFMVYLQKENIIDESGMPKERFSAEFPKEGPSILRIQQVVRGDSAAYFCASSPGSTDTQYFGPGTRLTVL.

The count of this clone is one. This sequence joins TRBV5-1 and TRBJ1-3, with D hard to call. V lost 0 bases, J lost 0 bases, and 13 bases lay in between. This CDR3 comprises 17 residues. Germline V gene data show CDR1 as SGHRS and CDR2 as YFSETQ. DNA for the CDR3: TGCGCCAGCAGCTTGGTACCTCGGGGAAGCTCTGGAAACACCATATATTTT. The encoded protein is CASSLVPRGSSGNTIYF.

The rearrangement uses TRBV4-1 and TRBJ2-5, with TRBD2 matching 9 bases. Trimming at V came to 3 bases and at J to 5 bases, leaving 4 bases not matched to a gene. Germline V gene lookup returns CDR1 MGHRA and CDR2 YSYEKL. This CDR3 spans 14 amino acids. The CDR3 nucleotides are TGCGCCAGCAGCCAGCGGGGGGGCGAGGAGACCCAGTACTTC. The encoded protein is CASSQRGGEETQYF.

The rearrangement joins TRBV11-3 to TRBJ2-3; 8 nucleotides line up with TRBD2. The CDR3 covers 16 residues. J lost 3 bases, V lost 3 bases, and 8 bases had no gene match. Germline V CDR1 and CDR2: SGHNT, YENEEA. The CDR3 here is CASSFRSRLATDTQYF. In DNA, the CDR3 is TGTGCCAGCAGCTTTCGGTCCAGACTAGCGACAGATACGCAGTATTTT.

The chain couples TRBV7-9 to TRBJ1-1; no clear D gene. In germline, CDR1 is SEHNR, CDR2 FQNEAQ (reference sequence). V shed 5 bases and J shed 6 bases, with 13 bases lying between them. The CDR3 loop spans 13 amino acids. DNA for the CDR3: TGTGCCAGCAGCCCCATTGCTGGGGCTGAAGCTTTCTTT. Its protein is CASSPIAGAEAFF. The full variable domain, with the rest looked up from reference TRBV7-9 and TRBJ1-1, is DTGVSQNPRHKITKRGQNVTFRCDPISEHNRLYWYRQTLGQGPEFLTYFQNEAQLEKSRLLSDRFSAERPKGSFSTLEIQRTEQGDSAMYLCASSPIAGAEAFFGQGTRLTVV.

V and J are TRBV19 and TRBJ1-1; maybe TRBD1 (6 bases). The CDR3 runs 14 residues. The ends were cut back, 7 bases at V and 1 base at J, with 13 bases in the middle. Germline-derived CDR1 and CDR2 are LNHDA and SQIVND (reference sequence). The CDR3, as DNA: TGTGCCAGTAAACAGACCAGGGGGAACACTGAAGCTTTCTTT. Translated: CASKQTRGNTEAFF.

This chain joins TRBV7-3 and TRBJ2-1; 9 bases match TRBD2. The CDR3 is 15 amino acids. The J segment lost 2 bases and the V segment lost 2 bases, leaving 1 base of the junction unmatched. Germline V gene data show CDR1 as SGHTA and CDR2 as FQGTGA. The CDR3 DNA reads TGTGCCAGCAGCTTACAGCGGGGGGCCTACAATGAGCAGTTCTTC. The encoded protein is CASSLQRGAYNEQFF. The full variable domain, its missing parts supplied by reference TRBV7-3 and TRBJ2-1, is GAGVSQTPSNKVTEKGKYVELRCDPISGHTALYWYRQSLGQGPEFLIYFQGTGAADDSGLPNDRFFAVRPEGSVSTLKIQRTERGDSAVYLCASSLQRGAYNEQFFGPGTRLTVL.

The J gene is TRBJ1-4, the V gene TRBV28; D unresolved. V was cut by 8 bases and J by 8 bases, with 6 bases left in between. From germline, CDR1 is MDHEN and CDR2 SYDVKM. The length of the CDR3 is 10 residues. Written as DNA, the CDR3 is TGTGCCAGCTATTTGGAAAAACTGTTTTTT. Protein product: CASYLEKLFF.

The rearrangement joins TRBV27 to TRBJ2-5; TRBD1 agrees at 9 bases. Looked up from germline, CDR1 is MNHEY and CDR2 is SMNVEV (reference sequence). The trim removed 6 bases at V and 5 bases at J, leaving 7 bases unmatched. The length of the CDR3 is 14 residues. This chain's CDR3 is CASSKGTGIETQYF. The CDR3 DNA is TGTGCCAGCAGCAAAGGGACAGGGATCGAGACCCAGTACTTC.

Only a few counts were recorded for this clone. The chain links TRBV29-1 to TRBJ2-7; possible D gene TRBD2, 6 bases. V was pared by 7 bases and J by 9 bases, with 16 bases between. The CDR3 loop spans 11 amino acids. Germline assignment: CDR1 SQVTM and CDR2 ANQGSEA. CDR3 protein: CSGQYSAGQYF. The DNA for the CDR3 is TGCAGCGGCCAGTACTCAGCGGGGCAGTACTTC.

The rearrangement links TRBV7-2 to TRBJ1-5, with TRBD1 as a possible D gene (6 bases). Trimming stripped 3 bases from V and 11 bases from J, with 20 bases between. The CDR3 extends over 15 amino acids. CDR1 and CDR2 (germline): SGHTA, FQGNSA. The CDR3 nucleotides are TGTGCCAGCAGCTTTGGGGACACTCTCTTGGGGGCCCAGCATTTT. Translating it yields CASSFGDTLLGAQHF.

The CDR3 DNA reads TGTGCCAGCAGCTCCGGACTGTATTACGAGCAGTACTTC. Translated, it gives CASSSGLYYEQYF. The chain couples TRBV5-5 to TRBJ2-7; possible D gene TRBD2, 5 bases. Per the germline V gene, CDR1 is SGHKS and CDR2 is YYEKEE (reference sequence). The CDR3 spans 13 residues. The V end was cut by 3 bases, the J end by 4 bases, with 11 bases between.

The genes are TRBV7-9 and TRBJ1-1, with D hard to call. The CDR3 loop spans 13 amino acids. Trimming removed 8 bases from V and 4 bases from J, with 14 bases in between. Germline CDR1 and CDR2: SEHNR and FQNEAQ (reference sequence). The CDR3 here is CASRVLGGTEAFF. Written as DNA, the CDR3 is TGTGCCAGCCGGGTTCTAGGCGGCACTGAAGCTTTCTTT.

The rearrangement joins TRBV5-1 to TRBJ2-2, with D possibly TRBD1 on 5 matching bases. Per the germline V gene, CDR1 is SGHRS and CDR2 is YFSETQ. The CDR3 has 15 amino acids. V was cut by 7 bases and J by 3 bases, with 16 bases left in between. CDR3: CASDLGHRDTGELFF. Here the CDR3 DNA reads TGCGCCAGCGACTTAGGACATAGAGACACCGGGGAGCTGTTTTTT.

The chain links TRBV5-1 to TRBJ2-7; the D gene is possibly TRBD1 (5 bases). Germline V lookup: CDR1 SGHRS, CDR2 YFSETQ. V shed 0 bases and J shed 3 bases, with 13 bases lying between them. CDR3 length equals 15 residues. CDR3 protein: CASSLALAGNYEQYF. The CDR3 bases are TGCGCCAGCAGCTTGGCGTTGGCAGGGAACTACGAGCAGTACTTC.

This chain links TRBV11-2 with TRBJ2-7; no clear D gene. Germline V CDR1 and CDR2: SGHAT, FQNNGV. Trimming took 5 bases from V and 3 from J, leaving 11 bases between them. There are 13 residues in the CDR3. CDR3 nucleotide sequence: TGTGCCAGCAGCCCCGTGGGCATCTACGAGCAGTACTTC. Its translation: CASSPVGIYEQYF.